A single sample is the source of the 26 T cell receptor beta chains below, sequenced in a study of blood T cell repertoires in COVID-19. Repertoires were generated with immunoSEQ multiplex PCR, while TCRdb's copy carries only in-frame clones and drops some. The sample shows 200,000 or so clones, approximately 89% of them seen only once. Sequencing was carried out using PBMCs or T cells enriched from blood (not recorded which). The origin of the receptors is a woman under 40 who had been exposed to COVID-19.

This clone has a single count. The CDR3 nucleotides read TGTGCCAGCAAGGGTACCGGGACACCGAACACTGAAGCTTTCTTT. Translation: CASKGTGTPNTEAFF. The V and J genes are TRBV2 and TRBJ1-1; a possible D gene is TRBD1 (6 bases). V gave up 7 bases and J gave up 1 base, with 16 bases separating them. There are 15 residues in the CDR3. Germline loops: CDR1 SNHLY, CDR2 FYNNEI.

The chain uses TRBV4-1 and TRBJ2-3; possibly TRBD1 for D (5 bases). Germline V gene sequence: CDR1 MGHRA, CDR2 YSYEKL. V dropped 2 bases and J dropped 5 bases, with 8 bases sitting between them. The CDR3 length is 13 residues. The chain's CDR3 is CASSQYQGDTQYF. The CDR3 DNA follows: TGCGCCAGCAGCCAATACCAGGGAGATACGCAGTATTTT.

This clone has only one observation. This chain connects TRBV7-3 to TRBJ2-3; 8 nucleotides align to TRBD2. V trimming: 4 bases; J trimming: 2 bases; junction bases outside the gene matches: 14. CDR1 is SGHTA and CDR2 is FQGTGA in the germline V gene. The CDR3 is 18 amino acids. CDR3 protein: CASSYMARERGLTDTQYF. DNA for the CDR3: TGTGCCAGCAGCTATATGGCCCGCGAGCGGGGGCTCACAGATACGCAGTATTTT.

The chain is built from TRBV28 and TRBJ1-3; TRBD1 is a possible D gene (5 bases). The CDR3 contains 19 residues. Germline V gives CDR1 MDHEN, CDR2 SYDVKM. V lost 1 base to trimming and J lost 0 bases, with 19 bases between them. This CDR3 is CASSLLDGRGLFSGNTIYF. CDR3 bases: TGTGCCAGCAGTTTATTGGATGGGAGGGGCCTGTTCTCTGGAAACACCATATATTTT. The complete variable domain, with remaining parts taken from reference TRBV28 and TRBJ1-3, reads DVKVTQSSRYLVKRTGEKVFLECVQDMDHENMFWYRQDPGLGLRLIYFSYDVKMKEKGDIPEGYSVSREKKERFSLILESASTNQTSMYLCASSLLDGRGLFSGNTIYFGEGSWLTVV.

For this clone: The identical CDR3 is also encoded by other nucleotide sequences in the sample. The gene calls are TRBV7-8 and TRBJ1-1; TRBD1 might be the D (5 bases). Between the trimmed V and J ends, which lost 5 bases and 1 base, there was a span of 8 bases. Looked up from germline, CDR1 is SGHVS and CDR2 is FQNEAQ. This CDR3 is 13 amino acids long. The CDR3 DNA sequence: TGTGCCAGCAGCCTTGGACAGAACACTGAAGCTTTCTTT. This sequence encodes CASSLGQNTEAFF.

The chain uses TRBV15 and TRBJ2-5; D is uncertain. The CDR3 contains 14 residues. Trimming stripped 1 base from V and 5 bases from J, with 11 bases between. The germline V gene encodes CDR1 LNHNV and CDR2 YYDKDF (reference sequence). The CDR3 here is CATSRVAARETQYF. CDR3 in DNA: TGTGCCACCAGCAGAGTCGCGGCCCGGGAGACCCAGTACTTC.

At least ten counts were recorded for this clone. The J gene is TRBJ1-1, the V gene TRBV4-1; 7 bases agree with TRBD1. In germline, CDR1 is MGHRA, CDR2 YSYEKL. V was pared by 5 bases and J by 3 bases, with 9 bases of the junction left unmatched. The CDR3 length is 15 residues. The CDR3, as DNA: TGCGCCAGCAGCTACCGACAGGGTAGGGACACTGAAGCTTTCTTT. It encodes CASSYRQGRDTEAFF.

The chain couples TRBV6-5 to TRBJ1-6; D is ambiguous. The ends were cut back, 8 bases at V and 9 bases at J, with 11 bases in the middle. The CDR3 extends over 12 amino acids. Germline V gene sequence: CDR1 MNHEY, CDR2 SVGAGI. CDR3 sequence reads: CASGGRGSPLHF. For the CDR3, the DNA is TGTGCCAGCGGAGGCCGGGGTTCACCCCTCCACTTT.

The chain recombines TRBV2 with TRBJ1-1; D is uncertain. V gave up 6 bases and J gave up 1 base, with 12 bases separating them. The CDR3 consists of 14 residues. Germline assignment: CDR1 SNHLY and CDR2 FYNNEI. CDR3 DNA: TGTGCCAGCAGGGAAACAGTGACGAACACTGAAGCTTTCTTT. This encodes CASRETVTNTEAFF.

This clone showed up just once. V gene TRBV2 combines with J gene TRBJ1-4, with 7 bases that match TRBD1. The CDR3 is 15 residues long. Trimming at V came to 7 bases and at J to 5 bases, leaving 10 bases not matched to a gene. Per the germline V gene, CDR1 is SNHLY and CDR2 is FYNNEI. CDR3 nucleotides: TGTGCCAGCAATTTTGATCCGGGACAGAATGAAAAACTGTTTTTT. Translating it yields CASNFDPGQNEKLFF. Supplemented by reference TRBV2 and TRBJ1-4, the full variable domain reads EPEVTQTPSHQVTQMGQEVILRCVPISNHLYFYWYRQILGQKVEFLVSFYNNEISEKSEIFDDQFSVERPDGSNFTLKIRSTKLEDSAMYFCASNFDPGQNEKLFFGSGTQLSVL.

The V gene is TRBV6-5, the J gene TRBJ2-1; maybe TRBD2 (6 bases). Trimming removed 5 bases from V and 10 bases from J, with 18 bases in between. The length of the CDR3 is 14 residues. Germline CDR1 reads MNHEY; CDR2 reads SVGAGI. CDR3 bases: TGTGCCAGCAGTCCTCCGGGAGCCGTCAGGGAGCAGTTCTTC. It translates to CASSPPGAVREQFF.

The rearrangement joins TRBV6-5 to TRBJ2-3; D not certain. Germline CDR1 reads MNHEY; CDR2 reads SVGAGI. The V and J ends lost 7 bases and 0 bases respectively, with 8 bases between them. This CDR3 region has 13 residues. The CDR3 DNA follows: TGTGCCAGCATGTTGTCAAGCACAGATACGCAGTATTTT. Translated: CASMLSSTDTQYF.

The CDR3 bases are TGTGCCAGCTCACCGACTAGTGGCGAGCAGTTCTTC. Protein sequence: CASSPTSGEQFF. The chain couples TRBV18 to TRBJ2-1; D might be TRBD2 (6 bases). This CDR3 has 12 amino acids. The ends were cut back, 3 bases at V and 10 bases at J, with 10 bases in the middle. Germline V CDR1 and CDR2: KGHSH, LQKENI.

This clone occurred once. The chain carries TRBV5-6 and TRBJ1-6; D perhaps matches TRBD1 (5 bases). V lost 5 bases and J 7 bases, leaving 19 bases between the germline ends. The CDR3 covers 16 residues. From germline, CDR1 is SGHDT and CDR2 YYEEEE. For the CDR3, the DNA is TGTGCCAGCAGGCCCGCCTGGGAGGGGATCAATTCACCCCTCCACTTT. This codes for CASRPAWEGINSPLHF. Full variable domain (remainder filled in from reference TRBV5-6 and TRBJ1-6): DAGVTQSPTHLIKTRGQQVTLRCSPKSGHDTVSWYQQALGQGPQFIFQYYEEEERQRGNFPDRFSGHQFPNYSSELNVNALLLGDSALYLCASRPAWEGINSPLHFGNGTRLTVT.

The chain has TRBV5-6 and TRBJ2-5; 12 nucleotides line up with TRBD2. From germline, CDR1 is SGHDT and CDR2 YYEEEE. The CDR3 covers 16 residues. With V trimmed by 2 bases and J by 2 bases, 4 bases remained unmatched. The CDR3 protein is CASSFRTSGIQETQYF. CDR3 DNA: TGTGCCAGCAGCTTCCGGACTAGCGGGATTCAAGAGACCCAGTACTTC. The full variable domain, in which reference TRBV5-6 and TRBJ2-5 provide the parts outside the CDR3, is DAGVTQSPTHLIKTRGQQVTLRCSPKSGHDTVSWYQQALGQGPQFIFQYYEEEERQRGNFPDRFSGHQFPNYSSELNVNALLLGDSALYLCASSFRTSGIQETQYFGPGTRLLVL.

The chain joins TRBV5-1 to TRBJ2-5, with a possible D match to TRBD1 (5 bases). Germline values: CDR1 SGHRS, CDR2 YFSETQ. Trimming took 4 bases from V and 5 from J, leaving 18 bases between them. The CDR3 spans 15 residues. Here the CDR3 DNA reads TGCGCCAGCAGCCAGGGTTGGCCCGCCAGGGAGACCCAGTACTTC. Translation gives CASSQGWPARETQYF.

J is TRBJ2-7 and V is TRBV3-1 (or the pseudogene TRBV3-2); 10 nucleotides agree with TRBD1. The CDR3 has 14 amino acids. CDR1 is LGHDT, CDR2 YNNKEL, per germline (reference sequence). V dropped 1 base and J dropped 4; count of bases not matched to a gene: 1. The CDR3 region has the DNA TGTGCCAGCAGCCAAGGGACAGGGGGATACGAGCAGTACTTC. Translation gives CASSQGTGGYEQYF.

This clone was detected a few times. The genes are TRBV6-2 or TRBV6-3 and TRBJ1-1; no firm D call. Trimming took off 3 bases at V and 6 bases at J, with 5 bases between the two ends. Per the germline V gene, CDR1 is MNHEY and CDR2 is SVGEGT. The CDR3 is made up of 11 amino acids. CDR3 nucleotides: TGTGCCAGCAGTTATGAGGCTGAAGCTTTCTTT. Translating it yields CASSYEAEAFF.

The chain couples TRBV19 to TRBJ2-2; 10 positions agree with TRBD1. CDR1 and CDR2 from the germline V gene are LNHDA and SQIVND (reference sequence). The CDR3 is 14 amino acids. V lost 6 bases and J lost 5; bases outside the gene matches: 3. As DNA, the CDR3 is TGTGCCAGTAGGCTGGGACAGGGGACCGGGGAGCTGTTTTTT. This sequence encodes CASRLGQGTGELFF.

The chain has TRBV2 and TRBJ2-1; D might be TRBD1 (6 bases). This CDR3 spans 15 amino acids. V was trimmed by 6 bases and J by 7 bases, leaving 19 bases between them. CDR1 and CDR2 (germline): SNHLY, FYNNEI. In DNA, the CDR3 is TGTGCCAGCAGCTACAGGGCGTTATTAAAGAATGAGCAGTTCTTC. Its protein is CASSYRALLKNEQFF.

Written as DNA, the CDR3 is TGTGCCAGCAGCCAAGAGGGGCTAGCGGGAGGCGAGCAGTACTTC. This gives the protein CASSQEGLAGGEQYF. The chain carries TRBV4-2 and TRBJ2-7; TRBD2 aligns across 11 bases. In germline, CDR1 is LGHNA, CDR2 YNFKEQ. The CDR3 runs to 15 residues. The J segment lost 6 bases and the V segment lost 0 bases, leaving 4 bases of the junction unmatched.

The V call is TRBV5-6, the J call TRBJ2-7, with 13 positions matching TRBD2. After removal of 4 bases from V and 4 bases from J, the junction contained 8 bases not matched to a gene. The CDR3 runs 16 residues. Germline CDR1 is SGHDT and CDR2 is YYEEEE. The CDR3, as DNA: TGTGCCAGCAGCGTCGGACTAGCGGGAGTCGGTTACGAGCAGTACTTC. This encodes CASSVGLAGVGYEQYF.

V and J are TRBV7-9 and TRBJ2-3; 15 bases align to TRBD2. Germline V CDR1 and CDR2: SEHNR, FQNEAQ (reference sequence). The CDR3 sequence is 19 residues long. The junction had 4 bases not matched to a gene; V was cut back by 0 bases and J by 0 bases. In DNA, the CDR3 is TGTGCCAGCAGCTTAGCGGGGACTAGCGGGAGGCCTAGCACAGATACGCAGTATTTT. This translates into CASSLAGTSGRPSTDTQYF.

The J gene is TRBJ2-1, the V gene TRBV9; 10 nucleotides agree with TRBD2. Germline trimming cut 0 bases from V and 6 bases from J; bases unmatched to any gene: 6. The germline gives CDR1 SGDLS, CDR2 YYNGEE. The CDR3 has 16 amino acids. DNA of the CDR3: TGTGCCAGCAGCGTAGCAAGCGGGAGGGCCATCAATGAGCAGTTCTTC. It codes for CASSVASGRAINEQFF.

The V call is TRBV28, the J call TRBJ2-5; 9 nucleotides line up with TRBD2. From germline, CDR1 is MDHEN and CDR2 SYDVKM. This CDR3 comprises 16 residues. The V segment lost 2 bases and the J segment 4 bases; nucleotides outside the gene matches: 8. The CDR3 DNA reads TGTGCCAGCAGTTTAGGACCACCAGCGGGAGGAGAGACCCAGTACTTC. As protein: CASSLGPPAGGETQYF.

The CDR3 DNA sequence: TGTGCCAGCAGCTTTGGACTAGGTGGGAGTGGTGAGCAGTTCTTC. Protein product: CASSFGLGGSGEQFF. This rearrangement joins TRBV7-3 to TRBJ2-1, with 7 bases aligning to TRBD2. V lost 3 bases and J lost 9; bases outside the gene matches: 11. Germline lookup yields CDR1 SGHTA and CDR2 FQGTGA. This CDR3 spans 15 amino acids.